The source of this T cell receptor (beta chain) is a study of T cell repertoires in cytomegalovirus infection. Study-wide background: Well-studied HLA-B-restricted epitopes and recently identified HLA-C-restricted epitopes of CMV were both used in the study.

A word on this clonotype: Its antigen is not known.

MiXCR, run by TCRdb on the reads, gives a single entry per CDR3 protein. The data contain approximately 1,000,000 distinct CDR3 sequences, around 29% of them singletons. Sequenced here: cultured CD8+ T cells from PBMCs, sampled from culture after CMV antigen stimulation. The TCR originated in a human donor in good health (CMV status not recorded). Some clones in this sample may be carry-over from other donors' samples.

The CDR3 DNA follows: TGTGCCAGCAGCTTAATTCTGAGGGAAGATACGCAGTATTTT. Translation gives CASSLILREDTQYF. V is TRBV7-9 and J is TRBJ2-3; a possible D gene is TRBD2 (5 bases). The CDR3 length is 14 residues. In germline, CDR1 is SEHNR, CDR2 FQNEAQ (reference sequence). The V and J ends lost 2 bases and 5 bases respectively, with 11 bases between them.